This T cell receptor (beta chain) was captured by sequencing in a study of metastatic and nonmetastatic thyroid tumors. Study as a whole: Repertoire data that came from the blood and tumor or nodule tissue of malignant and benign thyroid patients were compared. Findings and caveats of the study: Reported TCR beta diversity, measured in blood and tumor, was significantly higher for malignant thyroid tumors than for benign nodules.

None of the patients had undergone any treatment ahead of thyroid surgery. J lost 8 bases, V lost 5 bases, and 9 bases had no gene match. CDR3 length equals 13 residues. Germline V gene sequence: CDR1 DFQATT, CDR2 SNEGSKA (reference sequence). In its sample, this clone was seen many times. The target antigen is unknown. Authors' data handling: Between-group CDR3 differences, defined by clinicopathological status, yielded a distant-metastasis classifier for papillary thyroid cancer. With MiXCR, TCRdb called clones anew from the PCR reads. The V and J calls follow TCRdb's processing rather than the paper's. The table shows roughly 40,000 clones, with about a sixth occurring only once.

This clonotype was obtained from a female donor with papillary thyroid cancer or a benign thyroid nodule (not recorded which). Some clones in this sample may be carry-over from other donors' samples. The chain uses TRBV20-1 and TRBJ1-2; 9 nucleotides align to TRBD1. Sequencing was carried out using blood. Here the CDR3 reads CSAPSGQGRGYTF. The CDR3 DNA reads as TGCAGTGCTCCATCGGGACAGGGACGCGGCTACACCTTC.